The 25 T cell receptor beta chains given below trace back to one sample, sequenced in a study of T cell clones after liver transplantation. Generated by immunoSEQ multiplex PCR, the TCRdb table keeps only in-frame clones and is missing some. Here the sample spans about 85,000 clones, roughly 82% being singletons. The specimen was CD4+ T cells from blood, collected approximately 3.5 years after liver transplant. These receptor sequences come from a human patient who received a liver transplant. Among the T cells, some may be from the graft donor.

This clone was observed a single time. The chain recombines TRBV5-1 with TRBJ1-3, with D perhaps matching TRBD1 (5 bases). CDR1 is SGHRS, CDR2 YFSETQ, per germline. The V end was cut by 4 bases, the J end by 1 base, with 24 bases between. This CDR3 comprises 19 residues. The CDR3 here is CASSRDSRQPRLSGNTIYF. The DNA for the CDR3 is TGCGCCAGCAGCCGGGATTCAAGACAGCCGCGACTATCTGGAAACACCATATATTTT. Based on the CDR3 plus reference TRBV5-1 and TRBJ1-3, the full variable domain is KAGVTQTPRYLIKTRGQQVTLSCSPISGHRSVSWYQQTPGQGLQFLFEYFSETQRNKGNFPGRFSGRQFSNSRSEMNVSTLELGDSALYLCASSRDSRQPRLSGNTIYFGEGSWLTVV.

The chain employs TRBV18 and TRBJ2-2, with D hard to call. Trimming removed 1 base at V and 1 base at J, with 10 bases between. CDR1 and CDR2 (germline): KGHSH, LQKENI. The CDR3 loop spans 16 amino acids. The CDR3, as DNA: TGTGCCAGCTCACCACAGGGTGGGGTGAACACCGGGGAGCTGTTTTTT. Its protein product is CASSPQGGVNTGELFF.

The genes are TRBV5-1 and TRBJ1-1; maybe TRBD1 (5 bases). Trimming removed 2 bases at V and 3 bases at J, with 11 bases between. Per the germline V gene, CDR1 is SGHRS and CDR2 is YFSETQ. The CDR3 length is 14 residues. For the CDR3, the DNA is TGCGCCAGCAGCTTTTATATGGGGGACACTGAAGCTTTCTTT. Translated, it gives CASSFYMGDTEAFF.

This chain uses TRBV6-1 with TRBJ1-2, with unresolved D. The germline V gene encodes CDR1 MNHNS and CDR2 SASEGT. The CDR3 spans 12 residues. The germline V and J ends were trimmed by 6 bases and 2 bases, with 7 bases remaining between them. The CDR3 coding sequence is TGTGCCAGCAGGCTCTCCAACTATGGCTACACCTTC. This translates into CASRLSNYGYTF.

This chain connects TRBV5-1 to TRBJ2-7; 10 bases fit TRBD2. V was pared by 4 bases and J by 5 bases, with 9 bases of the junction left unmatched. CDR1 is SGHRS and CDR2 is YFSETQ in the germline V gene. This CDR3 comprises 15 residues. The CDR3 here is CASSGGAGGPNEQYF. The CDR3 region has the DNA TGCGCCAGCAGCGGAGGAGCGGGAGGGCCCAACGAGCAGTACTTC.

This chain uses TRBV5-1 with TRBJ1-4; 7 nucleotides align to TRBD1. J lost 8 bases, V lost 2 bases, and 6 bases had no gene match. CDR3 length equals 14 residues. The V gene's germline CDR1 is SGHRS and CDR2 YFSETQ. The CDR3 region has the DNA TGCGCCAGCAGCTTACAGGGGATAGAGGAAAAACTGTTTTTT. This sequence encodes CASSLQGIEEKLFF.

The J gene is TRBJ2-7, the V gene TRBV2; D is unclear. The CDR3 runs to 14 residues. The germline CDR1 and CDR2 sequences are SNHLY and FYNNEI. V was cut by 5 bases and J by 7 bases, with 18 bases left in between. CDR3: CASSKEDGSWEQYF. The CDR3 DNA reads TGTGCCAGCAGTAAAGAGGACGGTTCCTGGGAGCAGTACTTC.

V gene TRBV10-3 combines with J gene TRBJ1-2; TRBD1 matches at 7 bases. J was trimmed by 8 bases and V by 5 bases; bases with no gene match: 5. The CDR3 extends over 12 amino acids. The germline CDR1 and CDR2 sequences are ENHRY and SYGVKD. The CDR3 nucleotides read TGTGCCATCAGTCCGACCAGGGGGGGCTACACCTTC. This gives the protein CAISPTRGGYTF.

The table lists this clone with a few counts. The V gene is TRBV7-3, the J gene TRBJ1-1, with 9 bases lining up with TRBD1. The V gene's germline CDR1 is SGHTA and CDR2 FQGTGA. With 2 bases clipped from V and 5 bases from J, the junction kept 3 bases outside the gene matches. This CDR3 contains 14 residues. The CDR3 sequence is CASSLGTGSTEAFF. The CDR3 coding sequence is TGTGCCAGCAGCTTAGGGACAGGGAGTACTGAAGCTTTCTTT.

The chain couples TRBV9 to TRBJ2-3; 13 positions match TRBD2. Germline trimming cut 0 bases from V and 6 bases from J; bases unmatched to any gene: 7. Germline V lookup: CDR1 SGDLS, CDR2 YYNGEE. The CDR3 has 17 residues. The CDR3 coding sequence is TGTGCCAGCAGCGTAGCTCTCGGACTAGCGGGGGACGATACGCAGTATTTT. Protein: CASSVALGLAGDDTQYF.

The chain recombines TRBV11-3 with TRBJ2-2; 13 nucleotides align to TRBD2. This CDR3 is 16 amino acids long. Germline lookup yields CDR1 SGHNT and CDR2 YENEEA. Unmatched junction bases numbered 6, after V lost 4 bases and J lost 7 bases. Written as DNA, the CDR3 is TGTGCCAGCAGCTCCGGGACTAGCGGGATTGACGGGGAGCTGTTTTTT. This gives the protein CASSSGTSGIDGELFF.

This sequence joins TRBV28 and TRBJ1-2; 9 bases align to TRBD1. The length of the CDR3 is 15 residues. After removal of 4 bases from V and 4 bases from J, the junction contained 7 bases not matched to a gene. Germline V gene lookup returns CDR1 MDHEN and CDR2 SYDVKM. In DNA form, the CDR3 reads TGTGCCAGCAGTTCTCGACAGGGGGGGCCCTATGGCTACACCTTC. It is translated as CASSSRQGGPYGYTF.

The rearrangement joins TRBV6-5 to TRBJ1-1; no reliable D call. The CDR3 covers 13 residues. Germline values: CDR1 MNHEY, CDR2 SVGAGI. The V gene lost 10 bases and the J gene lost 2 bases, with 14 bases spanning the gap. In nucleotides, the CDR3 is TGTGCCACAAAGGCCCCGGAAAACACTGAAGCTTTCTTT. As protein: CATKAPENTEAFF.

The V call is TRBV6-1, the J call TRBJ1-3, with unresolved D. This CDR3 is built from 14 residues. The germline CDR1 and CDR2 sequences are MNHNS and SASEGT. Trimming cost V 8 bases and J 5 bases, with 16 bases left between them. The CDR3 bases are TGTGCCAGCGTCATGGATTCTTTAAGAAACACCATATATTTT. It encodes CASVMDSLRNTIYF.

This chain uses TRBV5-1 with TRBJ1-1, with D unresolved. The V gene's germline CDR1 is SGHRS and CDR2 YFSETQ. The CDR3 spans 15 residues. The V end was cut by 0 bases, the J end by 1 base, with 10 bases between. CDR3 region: CASSLEPGKNTEAFF. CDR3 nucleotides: TGCGCCAGCAGCTTGGAGCCAGGAAAGAACACTGAAGCTTTCTTT.

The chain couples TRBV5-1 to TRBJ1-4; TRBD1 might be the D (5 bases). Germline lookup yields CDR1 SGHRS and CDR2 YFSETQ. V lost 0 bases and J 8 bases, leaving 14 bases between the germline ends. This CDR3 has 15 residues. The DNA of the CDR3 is TGCGCCAGCAGCTTGGGTTGGAGGGGCGGCGAAAAACTGTTTTTT. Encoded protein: CASSLGWRGGEKLFF. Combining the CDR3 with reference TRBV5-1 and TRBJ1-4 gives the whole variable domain KAGVTQTPRYLIKTRGQQVTLSCSPISGHRSVSWYQQTPGQGLQFLFEYFSETQRNKGNFPGRFSGRQFSNSRSEMNVSTLELGDSALYLCASSLGWRGGEKLFFGSGTQLSVL.

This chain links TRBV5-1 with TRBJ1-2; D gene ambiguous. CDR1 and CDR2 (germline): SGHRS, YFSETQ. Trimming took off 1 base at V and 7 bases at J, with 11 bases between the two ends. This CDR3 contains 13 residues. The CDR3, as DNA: TGCGCCAGCAGCTTGCCAGTTGGATCTGGCTACACCTTC. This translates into CASSLPVGSGYTF.

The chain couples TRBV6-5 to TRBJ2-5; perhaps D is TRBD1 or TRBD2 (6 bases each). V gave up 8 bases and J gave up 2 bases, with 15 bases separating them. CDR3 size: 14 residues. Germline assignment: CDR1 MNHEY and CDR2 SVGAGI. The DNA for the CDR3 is TGTGCCAGCGGCCACAGGGCGGGACAAGAGACCCAGTACTTC. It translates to CASGHRAGQETQYF.

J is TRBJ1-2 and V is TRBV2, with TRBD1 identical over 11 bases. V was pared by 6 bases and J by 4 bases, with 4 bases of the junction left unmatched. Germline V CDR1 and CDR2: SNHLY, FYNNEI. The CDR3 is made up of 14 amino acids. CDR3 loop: CASSRGTGGYGYTF. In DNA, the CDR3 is TGTGCCAGCAGCCGTGGGACAGGGGGCTATGGCTACACCTTC.

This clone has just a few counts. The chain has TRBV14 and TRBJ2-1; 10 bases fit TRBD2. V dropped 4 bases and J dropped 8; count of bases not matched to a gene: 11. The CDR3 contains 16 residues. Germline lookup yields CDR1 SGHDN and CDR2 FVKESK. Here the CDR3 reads CASSLSGLAHLDEQFF. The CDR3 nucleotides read TGTGCCAGCAGCCTTTCGGGACTAGCGCACCTCGATGAGCAGTTCTTC.

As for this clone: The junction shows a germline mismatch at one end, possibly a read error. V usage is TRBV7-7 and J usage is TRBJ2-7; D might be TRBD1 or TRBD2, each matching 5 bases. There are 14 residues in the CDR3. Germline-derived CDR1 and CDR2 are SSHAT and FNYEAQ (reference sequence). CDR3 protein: CASSPPGRHTEQYF. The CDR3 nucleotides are TGTGCTAGCAGCCCCCCGGGACGGCATACGGAGCAGTACTTC.

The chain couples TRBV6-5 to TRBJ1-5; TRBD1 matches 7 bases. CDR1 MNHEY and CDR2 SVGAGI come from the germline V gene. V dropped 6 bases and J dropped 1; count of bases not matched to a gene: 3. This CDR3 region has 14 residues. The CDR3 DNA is TGTGCCAGCAGAAGACAGGGAAGCAATCAGCCCCAGCATTTT. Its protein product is CASRRQGSNQPQHF.

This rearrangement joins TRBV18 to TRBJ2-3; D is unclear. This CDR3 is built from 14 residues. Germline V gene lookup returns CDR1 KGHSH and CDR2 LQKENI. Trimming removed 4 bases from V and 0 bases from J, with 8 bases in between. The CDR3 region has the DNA TGTGCCAGCTCACTTACAGCTAGCACAGATACGCAGTATTTT. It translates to CASSLTASTDTQYF.

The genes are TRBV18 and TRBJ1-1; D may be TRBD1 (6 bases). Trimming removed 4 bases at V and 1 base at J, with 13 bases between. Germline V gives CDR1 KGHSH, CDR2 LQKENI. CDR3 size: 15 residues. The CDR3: CASSQGGASNTEAFF. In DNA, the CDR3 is TGTGCCAGCTCACAAGGGGGAGCGTCGAACACTGAAGCTTTCTTT.

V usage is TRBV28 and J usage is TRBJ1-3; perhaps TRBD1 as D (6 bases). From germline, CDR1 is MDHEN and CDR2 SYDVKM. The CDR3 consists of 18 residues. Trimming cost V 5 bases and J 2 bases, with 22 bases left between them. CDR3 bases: TGTGCCAGCAGTCCGTGGGGACAAGGAATGATCGCTGGAAACACCATATATTTT. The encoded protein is CASSPWGQGMIAGNTIYF.